The text below deals with one T cell receptor beta chain. Its antigen is unidentified. This specimen comes from a study of shared clonotypes between healthy human individuals. Assay: immunoSEQ multiplex PCR; the TCRdb copy retains only in-frame clones and omits some. The sample has 550,000 to 850,000 clones, 72% seen once; the top ten hold over 1.5%. Germline assignment: CDR1 SGHRS and CDR2 YFSETQ. The CDR3 loop spans 16 amino acids. J gave up 2 bases and V 4 bases, and 8 bases lay outside the gene matches. Whole-study results and caveats: Read depth was anticipated to influence clonotype sharing among donors.

The source material was memory CD4+ T cells sorted from blood. Subset in this sample: CD45RA-negative fraction. V usage is TRBV5-1 and J usage is TRBJ2-3, with 9 bases that match TRBD2. The TCR originated in a woman aged 30 to 39 in good health. This chain's CDR3 is CASSRGAGGSTDTQYF. The CDR3 DNA is TGCGCCAGCAGCCGCGGAGCGGGAGGATCCACAGATACGCAGTATTTT.